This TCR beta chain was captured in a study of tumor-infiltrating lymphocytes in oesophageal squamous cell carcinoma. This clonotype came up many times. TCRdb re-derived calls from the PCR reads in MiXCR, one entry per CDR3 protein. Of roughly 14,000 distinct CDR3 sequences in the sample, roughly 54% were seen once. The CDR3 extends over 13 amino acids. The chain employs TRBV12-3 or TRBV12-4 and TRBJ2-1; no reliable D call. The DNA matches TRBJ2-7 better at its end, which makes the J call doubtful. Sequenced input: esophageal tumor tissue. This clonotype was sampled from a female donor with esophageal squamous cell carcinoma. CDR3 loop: CASSPQGLNEQYF. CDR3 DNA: TGTGCCAGCAGTCCCCAAGGCCTCAATGAGCAGTACTTC.